The sequence of this T cell receptor (beta chain) was determined in a study of OX40 agonist ivuxolimab in advanced cancers. Points from the study as a whole: The study did not work out the antigen specificity of the expanded peripheral T cells.

The CDR3 has 10 amino acids. CDR1 is SGHTA and CDR2 is FQGNSA in the germline V gene. V dropped 5 bases and J dropped 5 bases, with 1 base sitting between them. This clone was observed a handful of times. Its cognate antigen is unknown. Method: immunoSEQ multiplex PCR; TCRdb's copy keeps in-frame clones and lacks some. The table shows more than 80,000 clones, with less than 95% occurring only once. The starting material was CD4+ or CD8+ T cells sorted from blood, obtained in a trial of the OX40 agonist ivuxolimab. The rearrangement links TRBV7-2 to TRBJ2-1; no definite D call. The clonotype was recovered from an adult with an advanced solid tumor such as melanoma, head and neck, liver or kidney cancer. The CDR3 sequence: CASSNNEQFF. In DNA, the CDR3 is TGTGCCAGCAGCAACAATGAGCAGTTCTTC.